This TCR beta chain was identified in a study of T cell clonality in common variable immunodeficiency. Study-wide results and limits: In common variable immunodeficiency, TCR beta chains reportedly carried fewer deletions and N-nucleotide insertions. Patient heterogeneity in the CVID cohort limited correlations between repertoire features and clinical complications.

Here immunoSEQ multiplex PCR was the method, and the copy in TCRdb shows in-frame clones only, minus some. Sampling found about 28,000 clones, none seen once. V dropped 8 bases and J dropped 3; count of bases not matched to a gene: 8. Germline V lookup: CDR1 SEHNR, CDR2 FQNEAQ (reference sequence). There are 15 residues in the CDR3. No CVID subject was ill or on immunomodulatory drugs when sampled. The sample holds a few counts of this clone. Its antigen is undetermined. The observed sequence ends 3 residues before the CDR3 terminus, with the missing tail filled in from the germline J gene. The source is a human donor with common variable immunodeficiency. This chain joins TRBV7-9 and TRBJ2-3, with 10 nucleotides matching TRBD2. The sample comprised peripheral blood mononuclear cells. The CDR3 spells CASHRERGGTDTQYF. The CDR3 DNA, read in part, is TGTGCCAGCCACCGCGAGCGGGGGGGTACAGATACG.